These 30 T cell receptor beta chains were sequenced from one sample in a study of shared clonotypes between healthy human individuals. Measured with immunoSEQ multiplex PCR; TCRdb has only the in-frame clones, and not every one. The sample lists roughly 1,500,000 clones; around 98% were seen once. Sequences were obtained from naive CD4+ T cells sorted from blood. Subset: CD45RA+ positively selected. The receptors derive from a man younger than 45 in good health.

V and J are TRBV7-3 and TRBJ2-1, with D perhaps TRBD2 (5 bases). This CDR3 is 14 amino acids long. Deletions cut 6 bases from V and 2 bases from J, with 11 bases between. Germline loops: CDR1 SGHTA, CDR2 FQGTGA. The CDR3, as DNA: TGTGCCAGCAGTTCTAGCCGAACCTACAATGAGCAGTTCTTC. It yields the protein CASSSSRTYNEQFF.

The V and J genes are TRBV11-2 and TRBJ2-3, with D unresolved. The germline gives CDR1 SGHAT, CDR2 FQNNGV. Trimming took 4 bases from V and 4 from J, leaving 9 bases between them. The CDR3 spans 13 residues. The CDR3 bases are TGTGCCAGCAGCTCTTTGGGTCCAGATACGCAGTATTTT. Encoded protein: CASSSLGPDTQYF. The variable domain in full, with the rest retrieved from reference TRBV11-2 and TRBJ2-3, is EAGVAQSPRYKIIEKRQSVAFWCNPISGHATLYWYQQILGQGPKLLIQFQNNGVVDDSQLPKDRFSAERLKGVDSTLKIQPAKLEDSAVYLCASSSLGPDTQYFGPGTRLTVL.

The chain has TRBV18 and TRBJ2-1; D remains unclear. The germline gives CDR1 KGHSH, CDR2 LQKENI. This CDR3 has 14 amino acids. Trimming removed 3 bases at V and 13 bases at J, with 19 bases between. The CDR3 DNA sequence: TGTGCCAGCTCACCTTTTTTGAGGCGGCCAGATCAGTTCTTC. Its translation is CASSPFLRRPDQFF.

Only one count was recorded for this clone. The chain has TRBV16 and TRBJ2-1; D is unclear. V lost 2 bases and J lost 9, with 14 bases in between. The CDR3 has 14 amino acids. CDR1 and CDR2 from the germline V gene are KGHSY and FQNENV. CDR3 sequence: CASSQLTTGIEQFF. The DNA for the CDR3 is TGTGCCAGCAGCCAACTAACAACGGGTATTGAGCAGTTCTTC.

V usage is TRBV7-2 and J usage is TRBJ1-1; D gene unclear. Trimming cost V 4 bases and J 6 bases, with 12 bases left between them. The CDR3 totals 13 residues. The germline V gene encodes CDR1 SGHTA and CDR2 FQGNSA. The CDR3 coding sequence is TGTGCCAGCAGCTCTCCGAGGGTCGCTGAAGCTTTCTTT. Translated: CASSSPRVAEAFF.

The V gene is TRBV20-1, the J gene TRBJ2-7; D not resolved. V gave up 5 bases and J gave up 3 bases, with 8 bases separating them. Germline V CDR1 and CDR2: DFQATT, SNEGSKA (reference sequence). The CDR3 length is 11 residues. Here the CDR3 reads CSAPLSYEQYF. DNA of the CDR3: TGCAGTGCTCCTCTGAGCTACGAGCAGTACTTC.

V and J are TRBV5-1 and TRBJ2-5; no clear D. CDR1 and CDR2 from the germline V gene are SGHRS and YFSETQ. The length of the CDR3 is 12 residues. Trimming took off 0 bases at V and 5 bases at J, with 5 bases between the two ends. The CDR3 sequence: CASSLGIETQYF. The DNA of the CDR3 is TGCGCCAGCAGCTTGGGTATTGAGACCCAGTACTTC.

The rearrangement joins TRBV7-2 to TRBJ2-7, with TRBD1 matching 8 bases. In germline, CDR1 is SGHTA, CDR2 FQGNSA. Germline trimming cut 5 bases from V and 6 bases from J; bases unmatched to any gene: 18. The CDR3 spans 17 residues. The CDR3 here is CASSNTLTGAQGGEQYF. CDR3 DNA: TGTGCCAGCAGCAACACCCTGACAGGGGCCCAAGGGGGCGAGCAGTACTTC.

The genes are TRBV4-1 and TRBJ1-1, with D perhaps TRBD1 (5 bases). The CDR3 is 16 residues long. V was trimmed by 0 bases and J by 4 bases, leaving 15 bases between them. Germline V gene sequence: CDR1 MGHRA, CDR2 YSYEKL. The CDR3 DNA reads TGCGCCAGCAGCCAAGAAGAGGGGACGTATGTCACTGAAGCTTTCTTT. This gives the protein CASSQEEGTYVTEAFF.

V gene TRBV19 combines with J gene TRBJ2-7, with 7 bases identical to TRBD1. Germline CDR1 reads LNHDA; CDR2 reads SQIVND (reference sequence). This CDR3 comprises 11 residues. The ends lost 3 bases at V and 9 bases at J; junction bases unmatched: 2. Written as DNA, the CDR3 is TGTGCCAGTAGTATCGGGACAGCGCAGTACTTC. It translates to CASSIGTAQYF. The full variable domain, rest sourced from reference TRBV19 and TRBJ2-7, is DGGITQSPKYLFRKEGQNVTLSCEQNLNHDAMYWYRQDPGQGLRLIYYSQIVNDFQKGDIAEGYSVSREKKESFPLTVTSAQKNPTAFYLCASSIGTAQYFGPGTRLTVT.

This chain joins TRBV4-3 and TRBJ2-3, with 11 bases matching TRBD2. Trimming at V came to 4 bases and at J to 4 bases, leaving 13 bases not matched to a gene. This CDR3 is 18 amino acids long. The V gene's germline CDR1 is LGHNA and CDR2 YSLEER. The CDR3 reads CASSPRLLAGGPSDTQYF. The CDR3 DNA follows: TGCGCCAGCAGCCCGCGTCTGTTAGCGGGAGGGCCATCAGATACGCAGTATTTT.

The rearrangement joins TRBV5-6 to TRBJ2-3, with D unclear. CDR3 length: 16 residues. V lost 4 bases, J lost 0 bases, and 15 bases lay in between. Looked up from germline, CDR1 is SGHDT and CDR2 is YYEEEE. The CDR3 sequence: CASSPEKRQSTDTQYF. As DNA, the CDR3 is TGTGCCAGCAGCCCGGAAAAGAGACAAAGCACAGATACGCAGTATTTT.

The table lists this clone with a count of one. The chain's CDR3 is CASSLGGASSGNTIYF. CDR3 DNA: TGTGCCAGCAGCCTCGGGGGGGCGAGCTCTGGAAACACCATATATTTT. The rearrangement links TRBV9 to TRBJ1-3, with D tentatively TRBD1 (6 bases). V lost 4 bases and J 0 bases, leaving 14 bases between the germline ends. This CDR3 contains 16 residues. The germline V gene encodes CDR1 SGDLS and CDR2 YYNGEE.

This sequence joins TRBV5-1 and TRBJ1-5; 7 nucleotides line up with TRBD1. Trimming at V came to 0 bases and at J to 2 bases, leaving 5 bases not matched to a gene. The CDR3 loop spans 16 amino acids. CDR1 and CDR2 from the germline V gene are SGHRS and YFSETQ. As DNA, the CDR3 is TGCGCCAGCAGCTTGGCAGGGGGGGATGGCAATCAGCCCCAGCATTTT. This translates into CASSLAGGDGNQPQHF.

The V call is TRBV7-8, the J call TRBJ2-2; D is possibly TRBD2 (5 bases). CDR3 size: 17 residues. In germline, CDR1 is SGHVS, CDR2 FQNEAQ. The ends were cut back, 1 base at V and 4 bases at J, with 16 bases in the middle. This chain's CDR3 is CASSLVVGLGATGELFF. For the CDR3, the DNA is TGTGCCAGCAGCTTAGTGGTTGGCTTGGGAGCCACCGGGGAGCTGTTTTTT.

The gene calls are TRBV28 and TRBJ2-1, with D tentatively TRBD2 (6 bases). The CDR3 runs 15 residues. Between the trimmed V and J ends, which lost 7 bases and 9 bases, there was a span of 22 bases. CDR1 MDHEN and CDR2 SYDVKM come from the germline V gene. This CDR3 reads CASTLGPSDKGEQFF. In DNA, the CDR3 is TGTGCCAGCACCCTAGGTCCTAGCGACAAAGGTGAGCAGTTCTTC.

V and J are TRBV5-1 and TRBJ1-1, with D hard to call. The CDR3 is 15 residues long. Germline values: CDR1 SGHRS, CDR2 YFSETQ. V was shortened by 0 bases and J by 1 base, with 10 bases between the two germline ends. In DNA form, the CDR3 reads TGCGCCAGCAGCTTGGGTAGGTTGCGGAACACTGAAGCTTTCTTT. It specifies CASSLGRLRNTEAFF.

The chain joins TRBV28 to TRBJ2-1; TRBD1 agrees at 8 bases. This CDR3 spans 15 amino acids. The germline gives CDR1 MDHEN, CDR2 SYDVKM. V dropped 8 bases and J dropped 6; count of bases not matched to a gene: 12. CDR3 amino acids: CASRPAGQGFNEQFF. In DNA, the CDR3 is TGTGCCAGCCGACCCGCAGGACAGGGATTCAATGAGCAGTTCTTC.

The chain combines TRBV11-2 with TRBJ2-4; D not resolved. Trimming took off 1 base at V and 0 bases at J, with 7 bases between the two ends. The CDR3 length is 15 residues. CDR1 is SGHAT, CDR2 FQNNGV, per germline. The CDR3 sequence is CASSLGALAKNIQYF. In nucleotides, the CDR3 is TGTGCCAGCAGCTTAGGGGCTCTAGCCAAAAACATTCAGTACTTC.

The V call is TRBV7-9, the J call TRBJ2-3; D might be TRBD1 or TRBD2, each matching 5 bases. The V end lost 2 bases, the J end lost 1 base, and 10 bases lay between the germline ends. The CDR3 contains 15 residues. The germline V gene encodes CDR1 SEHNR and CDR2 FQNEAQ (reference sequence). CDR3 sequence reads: CASSLPRDGTDTQYF. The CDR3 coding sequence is TGTGCCAGCAGCTTACCCAGGGACGGCACAGATACGCAGTATTTT.

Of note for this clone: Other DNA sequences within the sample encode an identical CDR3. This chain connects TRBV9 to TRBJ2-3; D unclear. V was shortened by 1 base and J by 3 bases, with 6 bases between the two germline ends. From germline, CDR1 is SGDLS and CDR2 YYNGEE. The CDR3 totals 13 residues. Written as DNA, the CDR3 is TGTGCCAGCAGCGTAAGGAGTACAGATACGCAGTATTTT. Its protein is CASSVRSTDTQYF.

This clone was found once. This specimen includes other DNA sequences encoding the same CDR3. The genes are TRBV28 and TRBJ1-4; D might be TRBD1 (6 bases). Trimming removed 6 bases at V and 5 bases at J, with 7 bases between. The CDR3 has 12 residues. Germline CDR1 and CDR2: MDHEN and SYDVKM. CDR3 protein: CASRQGNEKLFF. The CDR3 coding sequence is TGTGCCAGCAGGCAGGGGAATGAAAAACTGTTTTTT.

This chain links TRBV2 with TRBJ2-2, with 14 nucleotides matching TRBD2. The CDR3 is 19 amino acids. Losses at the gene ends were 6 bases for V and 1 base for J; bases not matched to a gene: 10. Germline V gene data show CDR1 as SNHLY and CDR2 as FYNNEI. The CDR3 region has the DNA TGTGCCAGCAGACGAAGGACTAGCGGGAGGTTGGGGAACACCGGGGAGCTGTTTTTT. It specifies CASRRRTSGRLGNTGELFF.

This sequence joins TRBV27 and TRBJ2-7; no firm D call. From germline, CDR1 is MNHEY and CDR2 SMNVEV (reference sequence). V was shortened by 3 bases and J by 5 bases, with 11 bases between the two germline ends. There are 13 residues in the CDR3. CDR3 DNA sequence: TGTGCCAGCAGTTTTTACCCCCTCAACGAGCAGTACTTC. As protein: CASSFYPLNEQYF.

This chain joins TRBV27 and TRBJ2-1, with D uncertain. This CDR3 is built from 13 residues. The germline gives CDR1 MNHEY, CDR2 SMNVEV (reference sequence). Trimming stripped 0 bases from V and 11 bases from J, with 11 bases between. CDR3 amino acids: CASSLSSGPKQFF. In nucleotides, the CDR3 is TGTGCCAGCAGTTTATCGAGTGGGCCTAAGCAGTTCTTC.

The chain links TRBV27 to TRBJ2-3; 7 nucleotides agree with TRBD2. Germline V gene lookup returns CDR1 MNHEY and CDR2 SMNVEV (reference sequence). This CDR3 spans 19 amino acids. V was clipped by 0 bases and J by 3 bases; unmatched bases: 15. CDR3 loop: CASSLSYWGGSSDTDTQYF. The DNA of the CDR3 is TGTGCCAGCAGTTTATCATACTGGGGCGGGAGCTCTGATACAGATACGCAGTATTTT.

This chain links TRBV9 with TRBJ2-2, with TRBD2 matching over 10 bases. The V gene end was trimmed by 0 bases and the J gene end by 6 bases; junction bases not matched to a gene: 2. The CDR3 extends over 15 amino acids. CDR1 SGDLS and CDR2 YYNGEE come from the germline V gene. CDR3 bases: TGTGCCAGCAGCGTAGAAAGCGGGAGGGCCGGGGAGCTGTTTTTT. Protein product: CASSVESGRAGELFF. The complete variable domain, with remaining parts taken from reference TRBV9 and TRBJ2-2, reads DSGVTQTPKHLITATGQRVTLRCSPRSGDLSVYWYQQSLDQGLQFLIQYYNGEERAKGNILERFSAQQFPDLHSELNLSSLELGDSALYFCASSVESGRAGELFFGEGSRLTVL.

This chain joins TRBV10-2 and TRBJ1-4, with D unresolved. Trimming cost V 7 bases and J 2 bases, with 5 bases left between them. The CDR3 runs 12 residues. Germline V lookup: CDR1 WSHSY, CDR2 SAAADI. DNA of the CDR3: TGCGCCAGCAACATCACTAATGAAAAACTGTTTTTT. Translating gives CASNITNEKLFF.

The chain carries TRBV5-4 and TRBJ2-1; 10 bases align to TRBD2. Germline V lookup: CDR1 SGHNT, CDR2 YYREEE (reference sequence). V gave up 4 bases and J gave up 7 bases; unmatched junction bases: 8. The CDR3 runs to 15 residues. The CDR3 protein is CASSEGLATLNEQFF. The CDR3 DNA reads TGTGCCAGCAGCGAGGGACTAGCGACCCTTAATGAGCAGTTCTTC.

DNA of the CDR3: TGCGCCAGCAGCTCGACCGGGACCAGCCAAAACATTCAGTACTTC. Protein sequence: CASSSTGTSQNIQYF. V usage is TRBV5-1 and J usage is TRBJ2-4, with D perhaps matching TRBD1 or TRBD2 (5 bases each). This CDR3 region has 15 residues. Trimming took 3 bases from V and 5 from J, leaving 15 bases between them. Germline V gene data show CDR1 as SGHRS and CDR2 as YFSETQ.